Shown below are 25 T cell receptor beta chains from a single sample sequenced in a study of graft-versus-host responses after intestinal transplantation. TCRdb keeps only in-frame clones here, not all; method: immunoSEQ multiplex PCR. Of about 98,000 clones detected, approximately 85% appear once; the ten largest clones hold more than 1.4%. Sequenced material: PBMCs, taken 255 days after intestinal transplant. All receptors derive from a human patient who received an intestinal transplant, so some T cells may come from the graft donor.

The rearrangement joins TRBV4-3 to TRBJ2-5; 9 nucleotides match TRBD2. V lost 4 bases to trimming and J lost 9 bases; unmatched junction nucleotides: 15. The germline CDR1 and CDR2 sequences are LGHNA and YSLEER. This CDR3 comprises 16 residues. The CDR3, as DNA: TGCGCCAGCAGCCGAAGCGGGGGGCCCCTAGGTGGGGCCCAGTACTTC. This gives the protein CASSRSGGPLGGAQYF.

CDR3 DNA: TGTGCAAGTCGCTTATCAGGGGGAACCTACGAGCAGTACGTC. It is translated as CASRLSGGTYEQYV. The gene calls are TRBV12-2 and TRBJ2-7; the D segment call TRBD1 is taken from the table without a DNA check. TRBV12-2 is tagged as a pseudogene. The CDR3 covers 14 residues.

The gene calls are TRBV9 and TRBJ2-3; TRBD1 agrees at 9 bases. This CDR3 is built from 13 residues. V shed 0 bases and J 14 bases; nucleotides not matched to a gene: 7. Germline V gene sequence: CDR1 SGDLS, CDR2 YYNGEE. The CDR3 DNA sequence: TGTGCCAGCAGCGTAGCTACGGGACAGGGTGTGTATTTT. It codes for CASSVATGQGVYF.

The V gene is TRBV30, the J gene TRBJ2-1; D may be TRBD1 or TRBD2 (9 bases each). This CDR3 is built from 18 residues. With 1 base removed from V and 1 base from J, the gap between germline ends came to 20 bases. Germline CDR1 GTSNPN, CDR2 SVGIG (reference sequence). CDR3 DNA: TGTGCCTGGAGTGGACAGGGGGGAACTAGCGGGTCCTACAATGAGCAGTTCTTC. Translation gives CAWSGQGGTSGSYNEQFF. Drawing the rest from reference TRBV30 and TRBJ2-1, the complete variable domain is SQTIHQWPATLVQPVGSPLSLECTVEGTSNPNLYWYRQAAGRGLQLLFYSVGIGQISSEVPQNLSASRPQDRQFILSSKKLLLSDSGFYLCAWSGQGGTSGSYNEQFFGPGTRLTVL.

The rearrangement links TRBV19 to TRBJ2-1, with TRBD2 matching over 11 bases. Trimming at V came to 5 bases and at J to 10 bases, leaving 13 bases not matched to a gene. The CDR3 is 16 amino acids. Germline V gene sequence: CDR1 LNHDA, CDR2 SQIVND (reference sequence). The CDR3 bases are TGTGCCAGTAGTCCCCCACTAGCGGGGGTGCTACGAGAGCAGTTCTTC. It specifies CASSPPLAGVLREQFF.

V gene TRBV28 combines with J gene TRBJ1-5; 8 nucleotides line up with TRBD1. The V gene's germline CDR1 is MDHEN and CDR2 SYDVKM. The V segment lost 6 bases and the J segment 2 bases; nucleotides outside the gene matches: 9. The CDR3 is 16 residues long. CDR3 sequence (DNA): TGTGCCAGCAGCCGCGGACAGGGACTAGGCAATCAGCCCCAGCATTTT. Its translation: CASSRGQGLGNQPQHF.

This chain links TRBV4-1 with TRBJ2-1; tentative D call: TRBD1 (7 bases). Germline CDR1 MGHRA, CDR2 YSYEKL. V lost 2 bases and J lost 6, with 23 bases in between. The CDR3 is made up of 18 amino acids. The CDR3 reads CASSQPPTGKRVGNEQFF. CDR3 sequence (DNA): TGCGCCAGCAGCCAACCACCGACAGGGAAGCGGGTGGGCAATGAGCAGTTCTTC.

The V and J genes are TRBV29-1 and TRBJ2-3, with 7 bases aligning to TRBD1. The CDR3 is 13 residues long. The germline V gene has CDR1 SQVTM and CDR2 ANQGSEA. With 4 bases clipped from V and 5 bases from J, the junction kept 6 bases outside the gene matches. As DNA, the CDR3 is TGCAGCGTTGGCAGGGGGTGGATAGATACGCAGTATTTT. It specifies CSVGRGWIDTQYF.

As for this clone: Other nucleotide sequences from this sample produce the same CDR3. J is TRBJ1-2 and V is TRBV10-3; no reliable D call. Trimming shortened V by 4 bases and J by 2 bases, and 5 bases separated the two germline ends. The CDR3 contains 12 residues. The germline V gene has CDR1 ENHRY and CDR2 SYGVKD. The CDR3 bases are TGTGCCATCAGTGGCGGGAACTATGGCTACACCTTC. Encoded protein: CAISGGNYGYTF.

This rearrangement joins TRBV28 to TRBJ2-5, with TRBD1 as a possible D gene (5 bases). The germline gives CDR1 MDHEN, CDR2 SYDVKM. CDR3 length: 13 residues. Trimming left V 7 bases short and J 4 bases short, with 13 bases between. The CDR3 spells CASTQGVGETQYF. In nucleotides, the CDR3 is TGTGCCAGCACCCAAGGGGTCGGAGAGACCCAGTACTTC.

The gene calls are TRBV9 and TRBJ2-1; D may be TRBD1 or TRBD2 (6 bases each). CDR1 and CDR2 (germline): SGDLS, YYNGEE. V lost 0 bases to trimming and J lost 7 bases, with 11 bases between them. The CDR3 sequence is 14 residues long. CDR3 bases: TGTGCCAGCAGCGTAGGGGGGGCAAAGAATGAGCAGTTCTTC. Protein product: CASSVGGAKNEQFF.

The chain couples TRBV28 to TRBJ1-2; 8 bases fit TRBD1. The length of the CDR3 is 15 residues. CDR1 and CDR2 (germline): MDHEN, SYDVKM. The trim removed 2 bases at V and 7 bases at J, leaving 9 bases unmatched. The CDR3: CASSLQAGGYGGYTF. The CDR3 bases are TGTGCCAGCAGTTTACAGGCAGGGGGCTACGGTGGCTACACCTTC.

The chain recombines TRBV19 with TRBJ2-5, with 7 bases fitting TRBD2. This CDR3 is built from 15 residues. Per germline, CDR1 LNHDA and CDR2 SQIVND (reference sequence). Trimming took 3 bases from V and 0 from J; bases not matched to a gene: 4. In DNA form, the CDR3 reads TGTGCCAGTAGTATCGGGGGGTCGTACCAAGAGACCCAGTACTTC. This codes for CASSIGGSYQETQYF. The entire variable domain, with the rest obtained from reference TRBV19 and TRBJ2-5, is as follows: DGGITQSPKYLFRKEGQNVTLSCEQNLNHDAMYWYRQDPGQGLRLIYYSQIVNDFQKGDIAEGYSVSREKKESFPLTVTSAQKNPTAFYLCASSIGGSYQETQYFGPGTRLLVL.

The gene calls are TRBV5-1 and TRBJ2-1; D unresolved. Germline V lookup: CDR1 SGHRS, CDR2 YFSETQ. CDR3 length equals 14 residues. V dropped 0 bases and J dropped 5 bases, with 9 bases sitting between them. The CDR3 nucleotides are TGCGCCAGCAGCTTGGGTTCTGGTGACAATGAGCAGTTCTTC. Its protein is CASSLGSGDNEQFF. Drawing the rest from reference TRBV5-1 and TRBJ2-1, the complete variable domain is KAGVTQTPRYLIKTRGQQVTLSCSPISGHRSVSWYQQTPGQGLQFLFEYFSETQRNKGNFPGRFSGRQFSNSRSEMNVSTLELGDSALYLCASSLGSGDNEQFFGPGTRLTVL.

The chain has TRBV7-9 and TRBJ2-1, with 8 positions matching TRBD2. CDR1 and CDR2 (germline): SEHNR, FQNEAQ (reference sequence). Trimming at V came to 6 bases and at J to 4 bases, leaving 8 bases not matched to a gene. This CDR3 comprises 15 residues. The CDR3: CASSPAGTRYNEQFF. CDR3 DNA sequence: TGTGCCAGCAGTCCCGCGGGGACTAGGTACAATGAGCAGTTCTTC. Drawing the rest from reference TRBV7-9 and TRBJ2-1, the complete variable domain is DTGVSQNPRHKITKRGQNVTFRCDPISEHNRLYWYRQTLGQGPEFLTYFQNEAQLEKSRLLSDRFSAERPKGSFSTLEIQRTEQGDSAMYLCASSPAGTRYNEQFFGPGTRLTVL.

The J gene is TRBJ2-5, the V gene TRBV11-3, with D uncertain. The J call is in doubt because the DNA end fits TRBJ2-7 better. Germline V lookup: CDR1 SGHNT, CDR2 YENEEA. The CDR3 is made up of 12 amino acids. CDR3 sequence (DNA): TGTGCCAGGTCACCCCCTCTCGACGAGCAGTACTTC. Its protein is CARSPPLDEQYF.

The rearrangement joins TRBV9 to TRBJ1-4; a weak D match, TRBD1 (6 bases). Trimming removed 3 bases from V and 3 bases from J, with 12 bases in between. CDR1 and CDR2 (germline): SGDLS, YYNGEE. The CDR3 has 15 amino acids. The DNA for the CDR3 is TGTGCCAGCAGCGAGGGGGACATGGCTAATGAAAAACTGTTTTTT. Its translation is CASSEGDMANEKLFF.

This chain uses TRBV6-4 with TRBJ2-3; D gene ambiguous. V lost 3 bases to trimming and J lost 0 bases, with 10 bases between them. This CDR3 has 15 amino acids. Germline V gene sequence: CDR1 MRHNA, CDR2 SNTAGT. DNA of the CDR3: TGTGCCAGCAGTGAGTCACACGCTAGCACAGATACGCAGTATTTT. Protein product: CASSESHASTDTQYF.

The chain combines TRBV4-1 with TRBJ1-2, with D maybe TRBD1 (6 bases). Germline CDR1 is MGHRA and CDR2 is YSYEKL. V gave up 0 bases and J gave up 4 bases, with 12 bases separating them. The CDR3 extends over 15 amino acids. Written as DNA, the CDR3 is TGCGCCAGCAGCCAAGATCGGGGCAGGGGCTATGGCTACACCTTC. Amino acids: CASSQDRGRGYGYTF.

The chain combines TRBV30 with TRBJ1-1; possibly TRBD1 for D (5 bases). The CDR3 is 13 amino acids. Germline-derived CDR1 and CDR2 are GTSNPN and SVGIG (reference sequence). V dropped 0 bases and J dropped 3 bases, with 8 bases sitting between them. CDR3 sequence reads: CAWSVQVYTEAFF. DNA of the CDR3: TGTGCCTGGAGTGTACAGGTCTACACTGAAGCTTTCTTT.

V and J are TRBV6-6 and TRBJ1-1; D is ambiguous. This CDR3 is built from 12 residues. V shed 2 bases and J shed 1 base, with 2 bases lying between them. Germline V gene sequence: CDR1 MNHNY, CDR2 SVGAGI (reference sequence). The CDR3 loop is CASSYRNTEAFF. The DNA for the CDR3 is TGTGCCAGCAGTTACAGGAACACTGAAGCTTTCTTT.

This chain links TRBV5-1 with TRBJ2-7; 8 nucleotides line up with TRBD1. In germline, CDR1 is SGHRS, CDR2 YFSETQ. The CDR3 spans 17 residues. J lost 1 base, V lost 10 bases, and 19 bases had no gene match. CDR3 DNA sequence: TGCGCCGGACCTAAATCCTCGGACGGACAGGGTTCCTACGAGCAGTACTTC. This codes for CAGPKSSDGQGSYEQYF.

The chain uses TRBV4-1 and TRBJ1-1; D call uncertain. Trimming took 3 bases from V and 6 from J, leaving 17 bases between them. The CDR3 totals 15 residues. The germline gives CDR1 MGHRA, CDR2 YSYEKL. This CDR3 reads CASSQARGSRSEAFF. CDR3 DNA sequence: TGCGCCAGCAGCCAGGCACGGGGAAGTAGGTCTGAAGCTTTCTTT.

The V gene is TRBV30, the J gene TRBJ2-1, with 10 nucleotides matching TRBD1. Trimming took 4 bases from V and 9 from J; bases not matched to a gene: 21. The germline V gene has CDR1 GTSNPN and CDR2 SVGIG (reference sequence). This CDR3 is built from 18 residues. The CDR3 loop is CAWMGFGRQGAVWGEQFF. The CDR3 nucleotides read TGTGCCTGGATGGGTTTCGGTAGACAGGGGGCAGTTTGGGGTGAGCAGTTCTTC.

Note on this clone: The junction and the germline gene differ at one end; a read error may be behind it. The V call is TRBV7-9, the J call TRBJ1-3, with D possibly being TRBD1 (5 bases). The length of the CDR3 is 13 residues. The germline V gene encodes CDR1 SEHNR and CDR2 FQNEAQ (reference sequence). The CDR3 loop reads CASSLEGTRPLVF. DNA for the CDR3: TGTGCCAGCAGCTTAGAAGGGACGCGTCCTCTCGTTTTT.